Listed below are T cell receptor beta chains from one sample, sequenced in a study of T-cell reconstitution after alpha-beta-depleted transplantation in children. TCRdb redid the calling of the PCR reads with MiXCR, one entry per CDR3 protein. The table has 700,000 to 950,000 distinct CDR3 sequences, 16% seen once; the top ten hold 5%. Sequencing was performed on PBMCs, mostly from graft donor cells, taken 360 days after TCRalphabeta/CD19-depleted stem cell transplant. These receptor sequences come from a male patient younger than 18 who had a stem cell transplant for acute lymphoblastic leukemia, so the T cells may come from the graft donor. Both conserved end residues are part of each CDR3. The D gene is left open where the match is weak. Clone size appears in some rows only: once, few, many, or a class for an expanded clone.

>NA|TRBJ2-2|many|TRBV6-1
CASSLLVSTLNTGELFF
TGTGCCAGCAGTCTTCTTGTCTCTACCCTGAACACCGGGGAGCTGTTTTTT
>NA|TRBJ2-1|NA|TRBV20-1
CSARDRGAGNSYNEQFF
TGCAGTGCTAGAGATCGCGGGGCAGGGAACTCCTACAATGAGCAGTTCTTC
>NA|TRBJ1-2|few|TRBV2
CASTLGQNYGYTF
TGTGCCAGCACCCTAGGACAGAACTATGGCTACACCTTC
>TRBD2|TRBJ2-5|NA|TRBV6-5
CASSYSGLAGGLETQYF
TGTGCCAGCAGTTACTCCGGACTAGCGGGAGGTTTAGAGACCCAGTACTTC
>TRBD1|TRBJ1-1|few|TRBV20-1
CSARDGQGNTEAFF
TGCAGTGCTAGAGATGGACAGGGAAACACTGAAGCTTTCTTT
>TRBD2|TRBJ2-1|many|TRBV5-1
CASSSGLVYNEQFF
TGCGCCAGCAGCTCGGGACTAGTCTACAATGAGCAGTTCTTC
>NA|TRBJ1-1|NA|TRBV20-1
CSAARTGKTEAFF
TGCAGTGCTGCGCGAACAGGGAAAACTGAAGCTTTCTTT
>NA|TRBJ1-1|many|TRBV5-1
CASSLANLNTEAFF
TGCGCCAGCAGCTTGGCCAATCTGAACACTGAAGCTTTCTTT
>NA|TRBJ1-2|NA|TRBV6-5
CASSYQRGNYGYTF
TGTGCCAGCAGTTATCAGAGGGGGAACTATGGCTACACCTTC
>TRBD2|TRBJ2-1|many|TRBV10-3
CAITLAGGEQFF
TGTGCCATCACCCTAGCGGGAGGTGAGCAGTTCTTC
>NA|TRBJ2-7|many|TRBV10-3
CAISPFREDYEQYF
TGTGCCATCAGTCCCTTTCGGGAAGACTACGAGCAGTACTTC
>NA|TRBJ2-2|NA|TRBV27
CASSPPWEVGHNTGELFF
TGTGCCAGCAGTCCCCCGTGGGAGGTCGGGCATAACACCGGGGAGCTGTTTTTT
>NA|TRBJ2-3|few|TRBV20-1
CSALEYRTDTQYF
TGCAGTGCACTAGAGTATCGCACAGATACGCAGTATTTT
>NA|TRBJ1-5|NA|TRBV20-1
CSAREWRGNQPQHF
TGCAGTGCTAGAGAATGGCGGGGCAATCAGCCCCAGCATTTT
>NA|TRBJ1-1|few|TRBV11-2
CASSSYPNTEAFF
TGTGCCAGCAGCTCATATCCAAACACTGAAGCTTTCTTT
>TRBD1|TRBJ2-3|few|TRBV9
CASSVEGRGYTDTQYF
TGTGCCAGCAGCGTAGAGGGCAGGGGGTACACAGATACGCAGTATTTT
>NA|TRBJ1-3|few|TRBV27
CASSLFGGNTIYF
TGTGCCAGCAGTTTATTTGGTGGAAACACCATATATTTT
>NA|TRBJ1-5|NA|TRBV4-1
CASSQDPNGGNQPQHF
TGCGCCAGCAGCCAAGACCCGAACGGGGGGAATCAGCCCCAGCATTTT
>TRBD2|TRBJ2-2|NA|TRBV4-2
CASSQAGTSGNTGELFF
TGTGCCAGCAGCCAAGCTGGGACTAGCGGCAACACCGGGGAGCTGTTTTTT
>NA|TRBJ2-1|NA|TRBV5-1
CASSTDSYFSYNEQFF
TGCGCCAGCAGCACGGACTCCTACTTCTCCTACAATGAGCAGTTCTTC
>TRBD2|TRBJ2-3|NA|TRBV5-1
CASAKAGAPDTQYF
TGCGCCAGCGCAAAAGCGGGAGCGCCAGATACGCAGTATTTT
>TRBD1|TRBJ2-3|few|TRBV10-1
CASSAARGPDTQYF
TGCGCCAGCAGTGCGGCCAGGGGGCCAGATACGCAGTATTTT
>TRBD1|TRBJ2-1|few|TRBV5-1
CASSFVTGAGNEQFF
TGCGCCAGCAGCTTCGTTACAGGGGCCGGCAATGAGCAGTTCTTC
>NA|TRBJ2-1|few|TRBV9
CASSAPGVWVNEQFF
TGTGCCAGCAGCGCCCCGGGAGTTTGGGTTAATGAGCAGTTCTTC
>TRBD2|TRBJ2-7|few|TRBV5-1
CASSLEPAGGTYEQYF
TGCGCCAGCAGCTTGGAACCAGCGGGAGGTACCTACGAGCAGTACTTC
>TRBD1|TRBJ2-7|NA|TRBV10-3
CAISPGTAGAEQYF
TGTGCCATCAGCCCCGGGACAGCCGGGGCCGAGCAGTACTTC
>NA|TRBJ2-1|many|TRBV9
CASSARFSGVVDEQFF
TGTGCCAGCAGCGCACGTTTCTCGGGAGTAGTTGATGAGCAGTTCTTC
>TRBD2|TRBJ2-1|NA|TRBV7-3
CASSLRLAGTPNEQFF
TGTGCCAGCAGCCTTCGACTAGCGGGAACTCCTAATGAGCAGTTCTTC
>TRBD2|TRBJ2-7|few|TRBV12-3/TRBV12-4
CASSRLAGSEQYF
TGTGCCAGCAGCCGACTAGCGGGATCAGAGCAGTACTTC
>NA|TRBJ2-7|NA|TRBV6-5
CASSYSYQGPKTFYEQYF
TGTGCCAGCAGTTACTCGTACCAAGGACCTAAGACTTTCTACGAGCAGTACTTC
>NA|TRBJ2-7|NA|TRBV5-1
CASSSSGYEQYF
TGCGCCAGCAGCTCGTCCGGCTACGAGCAGTACTTC
>TRBD2|TRBJ2-7|few|TRBV20-1
CSASVVGGSGRAGIYEQYF
TGCAGTGCTAGCGTAGTTGGGGGTAGCGGGAGGGCCGGGATCTACGAGCAGTACTTC
>TRBD2|TRBJ2-3|few|TRBV11-2
CASSYTSGASTDTQYF
TGTGCCAGCAGCTACACTAGCGGGGCTAGCACAGATACGCAGTATTTT
>NA|TRBJ2-3|few|TRBV7-1
CASSSRRPWGRSNPTRTDTQYF
TGTGCCAGCAGCTCGAGACGACCGTGGGGCAGGTCGAATCCTACACGCACAGATACGCAGTATTTT
>NA|TRBJ1-1|NA|TRBV7-8
CASSLFGDSEAFF
TGTGCCAGCAGCTTATTTGGGGACTCTGAAGCTTTCTTT
>NA|TRBJ2-5|NA|TRBV20-1
CSARDMEGWYQETQYF
TGCAGTGCTAGAGATATGGAGGGTTGGTACCAAGAGACCCAGTACTTC
>TRBD2|TRBJ2-7|many|TRBV7-6
CASSLASGSSYEQYF
TGTGCCAGCAGCTTAGCTAGCGGGAGTAGCTACGAGCAGTACTTC
>NA|TRBJ1-1|NA|TRBV5-1
CASSLAWGRGDEAFF
TGCGCCAGCAGCTTGGCGTGGGGTAGGGGGGATGAAGCTTTCTTT
>TRBD1|TRBJ1-6|few|TRBV20-1
CSAARTGPYNSPLHF
TGCAGTGCCGCAAGGACAGGACCCTATAATTCACCCCTCCACTTT
>NA|TRBJ2-6|NA|TRBV29-1
CSVEDLGSSGANVLTF
TGCAGCGTTGAAGATCTGGGGAGCTCTGGGGCCAACGTCCTGACTTTC
>TRBD2|TRBJ2-1|NA|TRBV9
CASSANLAGSSYNEQFF
TGTGCCAGCAGCGCGAACCTAGCGGGGAGCTCCTACAATGAGCAGTTCTTC